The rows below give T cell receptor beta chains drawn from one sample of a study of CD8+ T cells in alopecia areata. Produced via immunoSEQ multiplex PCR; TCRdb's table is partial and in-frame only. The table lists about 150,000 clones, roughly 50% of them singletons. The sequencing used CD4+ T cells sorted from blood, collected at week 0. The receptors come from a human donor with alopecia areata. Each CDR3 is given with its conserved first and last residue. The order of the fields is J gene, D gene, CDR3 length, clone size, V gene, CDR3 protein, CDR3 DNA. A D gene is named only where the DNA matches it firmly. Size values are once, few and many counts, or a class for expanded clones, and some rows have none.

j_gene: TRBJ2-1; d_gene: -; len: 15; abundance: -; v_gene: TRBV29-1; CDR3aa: CSVEGTRRSYNEQFF; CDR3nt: TGCAGCGTTGAAGGGACCCGTCGCTCCTACAATGAGCAGTTCTTC
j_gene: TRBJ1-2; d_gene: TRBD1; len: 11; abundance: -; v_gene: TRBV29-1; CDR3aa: CSGDRGGGYTF; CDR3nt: TGCAGCGGGGACAGGGGAGGTGGCTACACCTTC
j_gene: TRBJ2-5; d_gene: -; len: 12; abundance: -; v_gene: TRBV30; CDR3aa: CAWSIEGRAQYF; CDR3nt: TGTGCCTGGAGTATCGAGGGGCGGGCCCAGTACTTC
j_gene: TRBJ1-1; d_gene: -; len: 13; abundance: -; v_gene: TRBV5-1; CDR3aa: CASSLVANTEAFF; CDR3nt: TGCGCCAGCAGCTTGGTTGCGAACACTGAAGCTTTCTTT
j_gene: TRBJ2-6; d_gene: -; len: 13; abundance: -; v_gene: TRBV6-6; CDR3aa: CASTRSGANVLTF; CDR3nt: TGTGCCAGCACTCGCTCTGGGGCCAACGTCCTGACTTTC
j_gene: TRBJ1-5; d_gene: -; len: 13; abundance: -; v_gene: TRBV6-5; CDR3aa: CASSYGEGQPQHF; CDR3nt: TGTGCCAGCAGTTACGGGGAGGGTCAGCCCCAGCATTTT
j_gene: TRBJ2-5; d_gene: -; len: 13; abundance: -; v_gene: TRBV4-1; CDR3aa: CASSQPRGETQYF; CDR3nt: TGCGCCAGCAGCCAACCCCGGGGAGAGACCCAGTACTTC
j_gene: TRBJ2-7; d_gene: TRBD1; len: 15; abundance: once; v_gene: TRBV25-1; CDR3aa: CASSDDGQGAYEQYF; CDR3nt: TGTGCCAGCAGTGATGACGGACAGGGGGCCTACGAGCAGTACTTC
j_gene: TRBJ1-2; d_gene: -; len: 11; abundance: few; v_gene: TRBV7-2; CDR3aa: CASSFNYGYTF; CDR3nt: TGTGCCAGCAGCTTTAACTATGGCTACACCTTC
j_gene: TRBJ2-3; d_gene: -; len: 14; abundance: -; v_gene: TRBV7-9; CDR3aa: CASSISLSTDTQYF; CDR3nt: TGTGCCAGCTCGATAAGCCTTAGCACAGATACGCAGTATTTT
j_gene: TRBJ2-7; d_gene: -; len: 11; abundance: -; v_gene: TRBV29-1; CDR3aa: CSAGDGATQYF; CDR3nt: TGCAGCGCCGGAGACGGGGCAACGCAGTACTTC
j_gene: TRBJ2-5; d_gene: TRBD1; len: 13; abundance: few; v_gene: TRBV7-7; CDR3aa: CASSWDRGETQYF; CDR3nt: TGTGCTAGCAGCTGGGACAGGGGAGAGACCCAGTACTTC
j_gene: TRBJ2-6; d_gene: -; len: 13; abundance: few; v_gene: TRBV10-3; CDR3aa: CAISESSPNVLTF; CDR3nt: TGTGCCATCAGTGAGTCAAGTCCCAACGTCCTGACTTTC
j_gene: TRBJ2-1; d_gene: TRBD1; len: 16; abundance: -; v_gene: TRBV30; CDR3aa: CAWSVRDRQIYNEQFF; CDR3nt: TGTGCCTGGAGTGTGAGGGACAGGCAGATCTACAATGAGCAGTTCTTC
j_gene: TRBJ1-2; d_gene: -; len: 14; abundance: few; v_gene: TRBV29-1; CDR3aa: CSVGGSRGTYGYTF; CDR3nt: TGCAGCGTGGGGGGATCTAGAGGTACTTATGGCTACACCTTC
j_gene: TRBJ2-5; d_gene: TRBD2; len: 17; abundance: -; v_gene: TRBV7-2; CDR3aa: CASSLASAGGLQETQYF; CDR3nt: TGTGCCAGCAGCTTAGCTTCAGCGGGGGGGCTCCAAGAGACCCAGTACTTC
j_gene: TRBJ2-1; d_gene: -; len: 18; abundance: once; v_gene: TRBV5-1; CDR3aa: CASSLSGAGPRSYNEQFF; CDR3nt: TGCGCCAGCAGCTTGAGTGGGGCAGGCCCTCGATCCTACAATGAGCAGTTCTTC
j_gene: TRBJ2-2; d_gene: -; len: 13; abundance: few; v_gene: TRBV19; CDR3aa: CASSIPRAGELFF; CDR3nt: TGTGCCAGTAGTATTCCACGAGCCGGGGAGCTGTTTTTT
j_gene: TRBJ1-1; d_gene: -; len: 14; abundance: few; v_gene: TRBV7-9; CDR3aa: CASSPRGLNTEAFF; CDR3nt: TGTGCCAGCAGTCCCCGGGGGCTGAACACTGAAGCTTTCTTT
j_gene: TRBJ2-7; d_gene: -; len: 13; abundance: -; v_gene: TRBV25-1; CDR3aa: CASTQGSAYEQYF; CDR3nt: TGTGCCAGCACCCAGGGGTCAGCTTACGAGCAGTACTTC
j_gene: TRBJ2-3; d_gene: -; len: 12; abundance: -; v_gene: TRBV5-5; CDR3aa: CASSTTWDTQYF; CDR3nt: TGTGCCAGCAGCACGACCTGGGATACGCAGTATTTT
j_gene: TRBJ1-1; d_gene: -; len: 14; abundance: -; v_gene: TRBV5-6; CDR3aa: CASSFQNRNAEAFF; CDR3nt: TGTGCCAGCAGCTTCCAAAATAGGAACGCTGAAGCTTTCTTT
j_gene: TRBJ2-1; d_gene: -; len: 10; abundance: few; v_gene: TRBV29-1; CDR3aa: CSVERQPTFF; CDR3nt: TGCAGCGTTGAACGTCAGCCTACGTTCTTC
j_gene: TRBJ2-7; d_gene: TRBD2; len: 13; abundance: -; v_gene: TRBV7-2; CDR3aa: CASSPGGYYEQYF; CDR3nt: TGTGCCAGCAGCCCCGGGGGGTACTACGAGCAGTACTTC
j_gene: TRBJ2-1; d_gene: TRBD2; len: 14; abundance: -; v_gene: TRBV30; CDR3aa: CAWTGTSAYNEQFF; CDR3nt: TGTGCCTGGACCGGGACTAGTGCCTACAATGAGCAGTTCTTC
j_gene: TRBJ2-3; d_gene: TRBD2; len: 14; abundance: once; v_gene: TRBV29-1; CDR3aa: CSVASGTTTDTQYF; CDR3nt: TGCAGCGTAGCTTCCGGGACTACAACAGATACGCAGTATTTT
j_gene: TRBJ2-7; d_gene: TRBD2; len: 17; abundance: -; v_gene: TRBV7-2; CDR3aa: CASSLATSGEWAYEQYF; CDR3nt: TGTGCCAGCAGCTTAGCGACTAGCGGGGAATGGGCCTACGAGCAGTACTTC
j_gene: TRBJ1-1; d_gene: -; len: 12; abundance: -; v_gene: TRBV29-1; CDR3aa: CSVGRGGTEAFF; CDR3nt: TGCAGCGTTGGAAGGGGAGGTACTGAAGCTTTCTTT
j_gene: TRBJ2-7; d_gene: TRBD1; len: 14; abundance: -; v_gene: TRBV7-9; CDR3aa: CASSLEGTAYEQYF; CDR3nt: TGTGCCAGCAGCTTAGAGGGGACAGCCTACGAGCAGTACTTC
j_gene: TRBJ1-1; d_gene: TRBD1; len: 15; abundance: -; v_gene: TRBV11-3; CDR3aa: CASSSWDRANTEAFF; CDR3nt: TGTGCCAGCAGCTCCTGGGACAGGGCGAACACTGAAGCTTTCTTT
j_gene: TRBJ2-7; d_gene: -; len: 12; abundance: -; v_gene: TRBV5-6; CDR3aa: CASSFLPYEQYF; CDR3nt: TGTGCCAGCAGCTTTCTACCCTACGAGCAGTACTTC
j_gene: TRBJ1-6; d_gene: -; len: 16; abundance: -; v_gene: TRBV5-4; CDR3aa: CASSLRGTGTNSPLHF; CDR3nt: TGTGCCAGCAGCTTGCGGGGAACGGGAACGAATTCACCCCTCCACTTT
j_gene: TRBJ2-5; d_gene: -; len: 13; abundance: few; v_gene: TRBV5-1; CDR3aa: CASSSAAGETQYF; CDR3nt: TGCGCCAGCAGCTCTGCCGCCGGAGAGACCCAGTACTTC
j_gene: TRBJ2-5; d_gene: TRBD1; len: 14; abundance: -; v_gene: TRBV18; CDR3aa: CASSIGQGQETQYF; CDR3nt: TGTGCCAGCTCAATCGGACAGGGTCAAGAGACCCAGTACTTC
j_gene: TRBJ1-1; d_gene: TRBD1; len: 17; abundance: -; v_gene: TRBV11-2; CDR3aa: CASSQHPQGAGNTEAFF; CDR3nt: TGTGCCAGCAGCCAACATCCACAGGGGGCGGGGAACACTGAAGCTTTCTTT
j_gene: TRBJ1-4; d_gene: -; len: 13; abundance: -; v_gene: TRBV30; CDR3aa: CAWRWGPNEKLFF; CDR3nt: TGTGCCTGGAGGTGGGGGCCGAATGAAAAACTGTTTTTT
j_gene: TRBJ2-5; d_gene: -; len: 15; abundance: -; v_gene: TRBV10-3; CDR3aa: CAISGGGGVPETQYF; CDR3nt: TGTGCCATCAGTGGAGGAGGGGGGGTTCCCGAGACCCAGTACTTC
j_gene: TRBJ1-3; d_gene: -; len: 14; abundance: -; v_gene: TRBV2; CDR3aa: CASSEEAAGNTIYF; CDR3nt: TGTGCCAGCAGTGAAGAGGCAGCAGGAAACACCATATATTTT
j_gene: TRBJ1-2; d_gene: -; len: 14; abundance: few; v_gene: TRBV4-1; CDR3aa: CASSQDGYNYGYTF; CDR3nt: TGCGCCAGCAGCCAAGATGGGTATAACTATGGCTACACCTTC
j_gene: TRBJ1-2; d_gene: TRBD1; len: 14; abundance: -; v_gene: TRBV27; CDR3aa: CASSRRGQIYGYTF; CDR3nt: TGTGCCAGCAGTCGAAGGGGACAGATCTATGGCTACACCTTC
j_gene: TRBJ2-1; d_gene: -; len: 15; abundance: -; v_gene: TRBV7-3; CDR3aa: CASRRAGAEYNEQFF; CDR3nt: TGTGCCAGCAGACGTGCGGGGGCGGAATACAATGAGCAGTTCTTC
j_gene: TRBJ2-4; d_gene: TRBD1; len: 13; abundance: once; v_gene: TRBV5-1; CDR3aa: CASRPGQGNIQYF; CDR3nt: TGCGCCAGCAGACCGGGACAGGGAAACATTCAGTACTTC
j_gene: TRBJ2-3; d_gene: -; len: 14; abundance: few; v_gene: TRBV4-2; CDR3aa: CASSQGQHGDTQYF; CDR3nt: TGTGCCAGCAGCCAAGGCCAGCATGGAGATACGCAGTATTTT
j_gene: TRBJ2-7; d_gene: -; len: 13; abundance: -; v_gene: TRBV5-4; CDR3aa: CASSLAGPYEQYF; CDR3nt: TGTGCCAGCAGCTTGGCAGGACCCTACGAGCAGTACTTC
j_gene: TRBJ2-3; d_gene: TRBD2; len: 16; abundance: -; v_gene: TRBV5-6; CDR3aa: CASSFGSGGASDTQYF; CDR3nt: TGTGCCAGCAGCTTCGGAAGCGGGGGGGCGTCAGATACGCAGTATTTT
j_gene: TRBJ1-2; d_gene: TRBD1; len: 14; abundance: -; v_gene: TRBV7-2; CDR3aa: CASSADRGPYGYTF; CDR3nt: TGTGCCAGCAGCGCGGACAGGGGCCCCTATGGCTACACCTTC
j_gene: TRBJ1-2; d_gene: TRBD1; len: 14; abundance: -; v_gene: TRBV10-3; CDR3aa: CAIRGTGEHYGYTF; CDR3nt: TGTGCCATCAGGGGGACAGGGGAGCACTATGGCTACACCTTC
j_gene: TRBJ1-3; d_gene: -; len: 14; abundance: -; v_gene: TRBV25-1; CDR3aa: CASSESLLGNTIYF; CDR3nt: TGTGCCAGCAGTGAATCCCTACTCGGAAACACCATATATTTT
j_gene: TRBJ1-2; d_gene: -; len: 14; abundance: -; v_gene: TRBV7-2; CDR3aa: CASSFMTASRGYTF; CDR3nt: TGTGCCAGCAGCTTCATGACTGCCTCGCGAGGCTACACCTTC
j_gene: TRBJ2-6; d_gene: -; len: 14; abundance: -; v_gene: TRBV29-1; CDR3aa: CSVGRGTGANVLTF; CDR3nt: TGCAGCGTTGGGAGAGGGACTGGGGCCAACGTCCTGACTTTC
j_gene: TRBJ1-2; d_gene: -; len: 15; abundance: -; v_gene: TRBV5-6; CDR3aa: CASSNQQGGNYGYTF; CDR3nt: TGTGCCAGCAGCAACCAACAGGGCGGGAACTATGGCTACACCTTC
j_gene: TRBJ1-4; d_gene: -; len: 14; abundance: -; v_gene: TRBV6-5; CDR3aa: CASSFRAGYEKLFF; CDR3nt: TGTGCCAGCAGTTTTAGGGCAGGTTACGAAAAACTGTTTTTT
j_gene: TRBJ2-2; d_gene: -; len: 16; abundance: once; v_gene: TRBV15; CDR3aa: CATSSPGTTNTGELFF; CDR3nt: TGTGCCACCAGCAGCCCCGGGACAACGAACACCGGGGAGCTGTTTTTT
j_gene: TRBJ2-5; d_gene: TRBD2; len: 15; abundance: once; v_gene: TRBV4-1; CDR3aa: CASSQLGTSSETQYF; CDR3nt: TGCGCCAGCAGCCAATTAGGGACTAGCTCTGAGACCCAGTACTTC
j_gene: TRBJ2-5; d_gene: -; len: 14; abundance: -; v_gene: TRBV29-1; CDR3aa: CSVVRPTNQETQYF; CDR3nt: TGCAGCGTTGTGCGACCCACGAACCAAGAGACCCAGTACTTC
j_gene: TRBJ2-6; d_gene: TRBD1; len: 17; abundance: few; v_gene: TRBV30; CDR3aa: CAWSRDRGYSGANVLTF; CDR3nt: TGTGCCTGGAGTCGGGACAGGGGTTATTCCGGGGCCAACGTCCTGACTTTC